Listed here is a single TCR beta chain. This entry comes from a study of blood T cell repertoires in COVID-19. Across the whole study: COVID-19 samples from acute and convalescent phases originated in the United States, Italy and Spain.

Original methodology: Estimates of nucleated cell counts were drawn from the amplification of reference gene primers. TCRdb's copy holds only in-frame clones and misses some; the assay was immunoSEQ multiplex PCR. V and J calls and clone size come straight from that table; D and trimming were deduced from the DNA. The sample has some 150,000 clones, about 83% seen once. Germline-derived CDR1 and CDR2 are LNHDA and SQIVND (reference sequence). V shed 6 bases and J shed 4 bases, with 15 bases lying between them. The CDR3 contains 14 residues. Material for sequencing was peripheral blood. J is TRBJ1-2 and V is TRBV19; maybe TRBD1 (5 bases). This receptor was obtained from a human donor in a cohort sampled during active COVID-19. The CDR3 reads CASSPDRGSYGYTF. For the CDR3, the DNA is TGTGCCAGTAGCCCGGATCGGGGGTCCTATGGCTACACCTTC.